The 18 T cell receptor beta chains presented below share a single source sample, sequenced in a study of T-cell reconstitution after alpha-beta-depleted transplantation in children. It was with unique molecular identifiers that the TCRbeta library was prepared. One entry per CDR3 protein, called by TCRdb with MiXCR from the PCR reads. The sample contains around 400,000 distinct CDR3 sequences, roughly 22% of which appear only once. Here the sequenced sample was PBMCs from the stem cell graft donor, taken from the stem cell graft. All receptors derive from a human donor who donated a stem cell graft to a child with acute myeloid leukemia.

This clonotype has only a few counts. V is TRBV20-1 and J is TRBJ2-2; perhaps TRBD1 as D (5 bases). CDR1 DFQATT and CDR2 SNEGSKA come from the germline V gene (reference sequence). Between the trimmed V and J ends, which lost 6 bases and 4 bases, there was a span of 15 bases. The CDR3 totals 14 residues. CDR3 loop: CSAPQGPGTGELFF. In DNA form, the CDR3 reads TGCAGTGCGCCCCAGGGTCCGGGCACCGGGGAGCTGTTTTTT.

V gene TRBV15 combines with J gene TRBJ2-7, with 7 bases matching TRBD1. The length of the CDR3 is 13 residues. The germline CDR1 and CDR2 sequences are LNHNV and YYDKDF (reference sequence). Trimming cost V 8 bases and J 4 bases; bases outside gene matches: 8. The CDR3 loop is CATRDSLTYEQYF. CDR3 nucleotide sequence: TGTGCCACCCGGGACAGCTTAACTTACGAGCAGTACTTC.

Comment on this clonotype: Relative to the germline gene, one junction end is altered; a read error may explain this. The chain uses TRBV12-3 or TRBV12-4 and TRBJ2-3; 10 nucleotides match TRBD2. This CDR3 spans 18 amino acids. DNA of the CDR3: TGTACCAGCAGTTTAGAGGTCCTAGCGGGGGCTAGCACAGATACGCAGTATTTT. It specifies CTSSLEVLAGASTDTQYF.

This chain joins TRBV27 and TRBJ1-5; 11 nucleotides agree with TRBD1. In germline, CDR1 is MNHEY, CDR2 SMNVEV (reference sequence). This CDR3 spans 17 amino acids. The trim removed 4 bases at V and 4 bases at J, leaving 9 bases unmatched. The CDR3 region is CASSSVGTGGRNQPQHF. The CDR3 DNA reads TGTGCCAGCAGTTCAGTCGGGACAGGGGGGAGGAATCAGCCCCAGCATTTT.

This clonotype was picked up a small number of times. The V and J genes are TRBV20-1 and TRBJ2-3; perhaps D is TRBD1 or TRBD2 (5 bases each). Germline CDR1 DFQATT, CDR2 SNEGSKA (reference sequence). Between the trimmed V and J ends, which lost 7 bases and 4 bases, there was a span of 21 bases. The CDR3 is 15 amino acids. CDR3 nucleotide sequence: TGCAGTGTCCCTTGGCTGGCAGGGAGCCCAGATACGCAGTATTTT. Translating it yields CSVPWLAGSPDTQYF.

This clonotype has a count of ten or more. This chain links TRBV6-5 with TRBJ2-3; D is ambiguous. Trimming took 0 bases from V and 2 from J, leaving 9 bases between them. Germline loops: CDR1 MNHEY, CDR2 SVGAGI. This CDR3 has 15 amino acids. CDR3 protein: CASSYSGSPTDTQYF. The CDR3 coding sequence is TGTGCCAGCAGTTACTCCGGGTCCCCCACAGATACGCAGTATTTT.

This clonotype was observed a handful of times. The chain couples TRBV20-1 to TRBJ1-6, with D perhaps matching TRBD1 (6 bases). Trimming took off 3 bases at V and 11 bases at J, with 14 bases between the two ends. Germline assignment: CDR1 DFQATT and CDR2 SNEGSKA (reference sequence). This CDR3 is 13 amino acids long. The CDR3 DNA reads as TGCAGTGCTAGTTATCAGGGGCCGGCACCCCTCCACTTT. Translated, it gives CSASYQGPAPLHF.

This clonotype has a count of ten or more. J is TRBJ2-2 and V is TRBV20-1; the match to TRBD2 covers 8 bases. There are 16 residues in the CDR3. The germline gives CDR1 DFQATT, CDR2 SNEGSKA (reference sequence). After removal of 1 base from V and 1 base from J, the junction contained 5 bases not matched to a gene. CDR3 sequence reads: CSARGLTSGNTGELFF. As DNA, the CDR3 is TGCAGTGCTAGAGGCCTCACTAGCGGGAACACCGGGGAGCTGTTTTTT.

This clonotype was seen at least ten times. V is TRBV24-1 and J is TRBJ2-1; D is possibly TRBD2 (6 bases). Germline assignment: CDR1 KGHDR and CDR2 SFDVKD. The CDR3 runs to 17 residues. The V and J ends lost 3 bases and 2 bases respectively, with 16 bases between them. The CDR3: CATSDPLDGRTYNEQFF. CDR3 sequence (DNA): TGTGCCACCAGTGATCCCCTCGACGGGAGAACCTACAATGAGCAGTTCTTC.

This clonotype occurred many times. V usage is TRBV7-9 and J usage is TRBJ2-1; perhaps TRBD2 as D (6 bases). The CDR3 extends over 16 amino acids. Germline CDR1 and CDR2: SEHNR and FQNEAQ (reference sequence). V lost 2 bases to trimming and J lost 0 bases, with 11 bases between them. As DNA, the CDR3 is TGTGCCAGCAGCTTACCTTTGACTAGCTCCTACAATGAGCAGTTCTTC. Residues: CASSLPLTSSYNEQFF.

This clonotype has just a few counts. The chain has TRBV29-1 and TRBJ2-1; perhaps TRBD2 as D (6 bases). Germline V gene data show CDR1 as SQVTM and CDR2 as ANQGSEA. The CDR3 spans 16 residues. Trimming cost V 6 bases and J 4 bases, with 22 bases left between them. The chain's CDR3 is CSVVPKAAGYYNEQFF. The CDR3 region has the DNA TGCAGCGTGGTACCCAAGGCCGCGGGATATTACAATGAGCAGTTCTTC.

This clonotype was found many times. This chain connects TRBV15 to TRBJ2-2; no definite D call. The CDR3 is 13 amino acids. The germline CDR1 and CDR2 sequences are LNHNV and YYDKDF (reference sequence). Trimming pared 8 bases from V and 7 bases from J, leaving 14 bases between. CDR3 protein: CATESSEGGELFF. For the CDR3, the DNA is TGTGCCACCGAGTCGTCGGAAGGCGGGGAGCTGTTTTTT.

This clonotype was seen many times. V and J are TRBV12-3 or TRBV12-4 and TRBJ1-1, with 7 bases matching TRBD1. The length of the CDR3 is 15 residues. With 3 bases clipped from V and 2 bases from J, the junction kept 6 bases outside the gene matches. The CDR3 spells CASSFTRGGNTEAFF. The CDR3, as DNA: TGTGCCAGCAGTTTTACCAGGGGGGGAAACACTGAAGCTTTCTTT.

In regard to this clonotype: This may be a read error: a much more frequent sequence differs by one nucleotide. The missing conserved phenylalanine or tryptophan at the end of this CDR3 makes a read error likely. The chain recombines TRBV12-3 or TRBV12-4 with TRBJ1-1; D is unclear. CDR3 length: 14 residues. The V and J ends lost 3 bases and 1 base respectively, with 9 bases between them. CDR3 sequence: CASSFLRQNTEAFC. In DNA, the CDR3 is TGTGCCAGCAGTTTTTTGAGACAGAACACTGAAGCTTTCTGT.

The V gene is TRBV5-1, the J gene TRBJ2-7, with D unclear. The V end was cut by 4 bases, the J end by 0 bases, with 5 bases between. This CDR3 is built from 12 residues. The V gene's germline CDR1 is SGHRS and CDR2 YFSETQ. The CDR3 sequence: CASSMSSYEQYF. CDR3 in DNA: TGCGCCAGCAGCATGAGCTCCTACGAGCAGTACTTC.

This chain uses TRBV5-1 with TRBJ1-1; D is uncertain. Germline V CDR1 and CDR2: SGHRS, YFSETQ. The CDR3 length is 16 residues. The V end lost 3 bases, the J end lost 3 bases, and 18 bases lay between the germline ends. CDR3 nucleotides: TGCGCCAGCAGCTCGTGGTCCTGGGGTTGGGACACTGAAGCTTTCTTT. Translating it yields CASSSWSWGWDTEAFF.

V usage is TRBV7-8 and J usage is TRBJ1-6; TRBD1 might be the D (6 bases). Per the germline V gene, CDR1 is SGHVS and CDR2 is FQNEAQ. With 5 bases removed from V and 7 bases from J, the gap between germline ends came to 15 bases. The CDR3 is 15 amino acids. CDR3 DNA sequence: TGTGCCAGCAGCCCGTCAGGGGCGATGAATTCACCCCTCCACTTT. Translation gives CASSPSGAMNSPLHF. Combining the CDR3 with reference TRBV7-8 and TRBJ1-6 gives the whole variable domain GAGVSQSPRYKVAKRGQDVALRCDPISGHVSLFWYQQALGQGPEFLTYFQNEAQLDKSGLPSDRFFAERPEGSVSTLKIQRTQQEDSAVYLCASSPSGAMNSPLHFGNGTRLTVT.

This clonotype was counted a single time. V is TRBV20-1 and J is TRBJ1-4, with TRBD1 matching over 9 bases. Trimming removed 0 bases from V and 8 bases from J; junction bases left unmatched: 7. The CDR3 is 15 amino acids. Germline-derived CDR1 and CDR2 are DFQATT and SNEGSKA (reference sequence). The CDR3 DNA follows: TGCAGTGCTAGAGATTGGGACAGGGCTCGGGAAAAACTGTTTTTT. Protein product: CSARDWDRAREKLFF.